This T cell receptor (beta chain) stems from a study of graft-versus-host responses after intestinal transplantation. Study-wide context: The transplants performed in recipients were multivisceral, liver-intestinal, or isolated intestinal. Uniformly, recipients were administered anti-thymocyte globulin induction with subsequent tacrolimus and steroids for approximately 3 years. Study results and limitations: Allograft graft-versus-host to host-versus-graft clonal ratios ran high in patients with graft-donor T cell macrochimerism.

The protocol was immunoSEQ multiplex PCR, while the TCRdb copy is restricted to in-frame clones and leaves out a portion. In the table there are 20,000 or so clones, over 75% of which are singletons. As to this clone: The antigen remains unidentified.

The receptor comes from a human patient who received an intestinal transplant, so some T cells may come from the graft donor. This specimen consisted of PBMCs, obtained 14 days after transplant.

The CDR3 is CASSLSRQPYEQYF. The CDR3 DNA is TGTGCCAGCAGCTTATCGAGACAGCCCTACGAGCAGTACTTC. This chain joins TRBV11-2 and TRBJ2-7; the D gene is possibly TRBD1 (5 bases). Germline-derived CDR1 and CDR2 are SGHAT and FQNNGV. The CDR3 covers 14 residues. V was pared by 2 bases and J by 2 bases, with 10 bases between. Combining the CDR3 with reference TRBV11-2 and TRBJ2-7 gives the whole variable domain EAGVAQSPRYKIIEKRQSVAFWCNPISGHATLYWYQQILGQGPKLLIQFQNNGVVDDSQLPKDRFSAERLKGVDSTLKIQPAKLEDSAVYLCASSLSRQPYEQYFGPGTRLTVT.